These 19 T cell receptor beta chains were all obtained from the same sample, sequenced in a study of T cells in Graves' hyperthyroidism and ophthalmopathy. RNA transcripts served as the template for amplifying TCR beta CDR3 regions. A set of HTBI primers served as the primers for a first-round RT-PCR of the TCR CDR3. TCRdb ran MiXCR on the multiplex PCR reads and lists one entry per CDR3 protein. Altogether 150,000 to 200,000 distinct CDR3 sequences are present, around 8.9% being singletons, with the ten largest covering less than 25%. The sample consisted of blood. The receptors derive from a woman under 30 with Graves' hyperthyroidism that later progressed to Graves' ophthalmopathy.

The chain is built from TRBV4-1 and TRBJ2-5, with no clear D. The CDR3 extends over 16 amino acids. V lost 0 bases, J lost 1 base, and 12 bases lay in between. Germline values: CDR1 MGHRA, CDR2 YSYEKL. The CDR3: CASSQEPEGSQETQYF. CDR3 nucleotide sequence: TGCGCCAGCAGCCAAGAACCAGAAGGGTCCCAAGAGACCCAGTACTTC.

This clonotype was seen repeatedly, ten times or more. The gene calls are TRBV2 and TRBJ1-1; the D gene is possibly TRBD1 (6 bases). Looked up from germline, CDR1 is SNHLY and CDR2 is FYNNEI. The CDR3 totals 14 residues. Deletions cut 10 bases from V and 2 bases from J, with 17 bases between. CDR3 coding DNA: TGTGCCATTTCGGACAGCCTACTTAACACTGAAGCTTTCTTT. Translation gives CAISDSLLNTEAFF. The whole variable domain, filled in from reference TRBV2 and TRBJ1-1, reads EPEVTQTPSHQVTQMGQEVILRCVPISNHLYFYWYRQILGQKVEFLVSFYNNEISEKSEIFDDQFSVERPDGSNFTLKIRSTKLEDSAMYFCAISDSLLNTEAFFGQGTRLTVV.

This clonotype was picked up many times. The rearrangement joins TRBV12-3 or TRBV12-4 to TRBJ2-7, with D maybe TRBD1 (5 bases). V lost 5 bases to trimming and J lost 1 base, with 12 bases between them. CDR3 size: 14 residues. CDR3 nucleotides: TGTGCCAGCAGTGCTGACAGAAGGTCCTACGAGCAGTACTTC. This gives the protein CASSADRRSYEQYF.

There are many counts of this clonotype. The chain carries TRBV16 and TRBJ1-2; D is perhaps TRBD1 (6 bases). This CDR3 has 14 residues. CDR1 and CDR2 from the germline V gene are KGHSY and FQNENV. Trimming removed 2 bases at V and 7 bases at J, with 14 bases between. CDR3 in DNA: TGTGCCAGCAGCCAACCACAGGGAGTTGGTGGCTACACCTTC. This encodes CASSQPQGVGGYTF.

This clonotype was seen many times. This chain connects TRBV2 to TRBJ1-5, with D perhaps matching TRBD1 (5 bases). Trimming pared 7 bases from V and 2 bases from J, leaving 9 bases between. Germline V lookup: CDR1 SNHLY, CDR2 FYNNEI. CDR3 length: 13 amino acids. The CDR3 here is CASNWDGNQPQHF. The CDR3 DNA is TGTGCCAGCAATTGGGACGGCAATCAGCCCCAGCATTTT.

This clonotype came up many times. V usage is TRBV7-9 and J usage is TRBJ2-1, with TRBD1 matching over 10 bases. Germline CDR1 and CDR2: SEHNR and FQNEAQ (reference sequence). The CDR3 spans 14 residues. V shed 5 bases, J shed 8 bases, and the junction held 6 bases outside the gene matches. The CDR3 spells CASSEGQGSDEQFF. In nucleotides, the CDR3 is TGTGCCAGCAGCGAGGGACAGGGGTCTGATGAGCAGTTCTTC.

This clonotype was seen repeatedly, ten times or more. V and J are TRBV5-1 and TRBJ1-1; weak D call: TRBD1 (5 bases). Germline CDR1 is SGHRS and CDR2 is YFSETQ. Trimming left V 4 bases short and J 4 bases short, with 20 bases between. The CDR3 has 16 amino acids. The CDR3 here is CASSLRGDTVGTEAFF. The DNA of the CDR3 is TGCGCCAGCAGCCTTCGGGGGGATACAGTCGGCACTGAAGCTTTCTTT.

This clonotype was found many times. The chain is built from TRBV7-8 and TRBJ1-1; D unresolved. CDR1 SGHVS and CDR2 FQNEAQ come from the germline V gene. This CDR3 spans 11 amino acids. Trimming removed 8 bases at V and 5 bases at J, with 9 bases between. The CDR3 nucleotides are TGTGCCAGCTTAGCGTCTACTGAAGCTTTCTTT. Protein product: CASLASTEAFF.

This clonotype occurred many times. This chain joins TRBV2 and TRBJ2-2; 7 bases agree with TRBD2. V was clipped by 8 bases and J by 8 bases; unmatched bases: 8. The germline gives CDR1 SNHLY, CDR2 FYNNEI. The CDR3 has 13 residues. DNA of the CDR3: TGTGCCAGCGGAGGAGCGGGACGAGGGGAGCTGTTTTTT. It translates to CASGGAGRGELFF.

This clonotype was counted at least ten times. The chain couples TRBV5-1 to TRBJ2-2, with D tentatively TRBD2 (5 bases). The length of the CDR3 is 15 residues. The V and J ends lost 0 bases and 6 bases respectively, with 12 bases between them. CDR1 and CDR2 from the germline V gene are SGHRS and YFSETQ. The CDR3 sequence is CASSLDVRRAGELFF. DNA of the CDR3: TGCGCCAGCAGCTTGGATGTTCGGCGGGCCGGGGAGCTGTTTTTT.

The chain employs TRBV4-1 and TRBJ2-5; the D is unclear. The V gene's germline CDR1 is MGHRA and CDR2 YSYEKL. The CDR3 spans 13 residues. With 3 bases removed from V and 5 bases from J, the gap between germline ends came to 10 bases. The DNA for the CDR3 is TGCGCCAGCAGCCAGACAATAAGGGAGACCCAGTACTTC. It is translated as CASSQTIRETQYF.

In this sample, this clonotype turned up many times. J is TRBJ1-5 and V is TRBV18; 8 bases agree with TRBD1. The CDR3 totals 15 residues. J lost 4 bases, V lost 1 base, and 3 bases had no gene match. Germline lookup yields CDR1 KGHSH and CDR2 LQKENI. The CDR3 sequence is CASSPQTGGNQPQHF. For the CDR3, the DNA is TGTGCCAGCTCACCACAAACAGGGGGTAATCAGCCCCAGCATTTT.

The CDR3 nucleotides read TGTGCCAGCAGCGTAGTTGCGACGAGAAGCACAGATACGCAGTATTTT. Amino acid sequence: CASSVVATRSTDTQYF. J is TRBJ2-3 and V is TRBV9; D is ambiguous. This CDR3 is 16 amino acids long. The germline V and J ends were trimmed by 0 bases and 0 bases, with 11 bases remaining between them. The germline V gene has CDR1 SGDLS and CDR2 YYNGEE.

In this sample, this clonotype turned up many times. The CDR3 region is CASSDRVSNQPQHF. In nucleotides, the CDR3 is TGTGCCAGCAGTGACCGGGTTAGCAATCAGCCCCAGCATTTT. This chain connects TRBV2 to TRBJ1-5; D ambiguous. Per germline, CDR1 SNHLY and CDR2 FYNNEI. Trimming removed 3 bases at V and 0 bases at J, with 6 bases between. There are 14 residues in the CDR3.

This clonotype showed up many times. The chain couples TRBV2 to TRBJ1-1; a weak D match, TRBD1 (5 bases). Deletions cut 4 bases from V and 0 bases from J, with 12 bases between. The germline V gene encodes CDR1 SNHLY and CDR2 FYNNEI. The CDR3 has 15 amino acids. Here the CDR3 DNA reads TGTGCCAGCAGTGTAGGACAAACTGTGAACACTGAAGCTTTCTTT. This encodes CASSVGQTVNTEAFF.

The rearrangement joins TRBV6-5 to TRBJ2-1, with D unresolved. With 0 bases removed from V and 2 bases from J, the gap between germline ends came to 2 bases. Germline V gene sequence: CDR1 MNHEY, CDR2 SVGAGI. This CDR3 has 13 residues. The CDR3 loop is CASSYSPYNEQFF. As DNA, the CDR3 is TGTGCCAGCAGTTACTCGCCCTACAATGAGCAGTTCTTC.

This clonotype has only a few counts. The rearrangement joins TRBV5-1 to TRBJ2-6; TRBD1 agrees at 11 bases. The trim removed 3 bases at V and 2 bases at J, leaving 4 bases unmatched. Germline V gene data show CDR1 as SGHRS and CDR2 as YFSETQ. The CDR3 covers 17 residues. CDR3 loop: CASSSGQGAAGANVLTF. CDR3 sequence (DNA): TGCGCCAGCAGCTCCGGACAGGGGGCGGCTGGGGCCAACGTCCTGACTTTC.

The CDR3 here is CASSAGTGDGYTF. The CDR3 DNA follows: TGTGCCAGCAGCGCTGGGACAGGGGATGGCTACACCTTC. The rearrangement uses TRBV7-6 and TRBJ1-2, with 10 bases aligning to TRBD1. The CDR3 runs 13 residues. Trimming at V came to 5 bases and at J to 6 bases, leaving 3 bases not matched to a gene. CDR1 is SGHVS, CDR2 FNYEAQ, per germline. Variable domain in full (rest from reference TRBV7-6 and TRBJ1-2): GAGVSQSPRYKVTKRGQDVALRCDPISGHVSLYWYRQALGQGPEFLTYFNYEAQQDKSGLPNDRFSAERPEGSISTLTIQRTEQRDSAMYRCASSAGTGDGYTFGSGTRLTVV.

This clonotype came up a few times. The chain has TRBV4-1 and TRBJ1-1; possible D gene TRBD1, 5 bases. The CDR3 contains 17 residues. Between the trimmed V and J ends, which lost 1 base and 1 base, there was a span of 16 bases. CDR1 MGHRA and CDR2 YSYEKL come from the germline V gene. The CDR3 sequence: CASSQVRARQKNTEAFF. The CDR3 DNA reads TGCGCCAGCAGCCAAGTTCGGGCGCGACAGAAGAACACTGAAGCTTTCTTT.